This paragraph covers one TCR beta chain sequence. Its antigen is not known. This record comes from a study of CD8 T cells in Susac syndrome. Sequencing of TCR beta covered CD8+ and CD4+ T cells obtained from blood. Negative magnetic isolation gave CD8+ and CD4+ cells; FACS enriched CD8+ TEMRA. V lost 2 bases, J lost 9 bases, and 11 bases lay in between. Germline assignment: CDR1 SGHDN and CDR2 FVKESK. This CDR3 is built from 13 residues. Overall study results and limits: The study conceded that relatively few individuals underwent its TCR sequencing and HLA analysis.

Random hexamers served to reverse transcribe roughly 0.45 to 1 ug RNA. The CDR3 of TCR beta was amplified by immunoSEQ multiplex PCR across 54 Vbeta and 13 Jbeta. TCRdb re-analysed the immunoSEQ multiplex PCR reads in MiXCR, keeping a single row per CDR3 protein. The data show nearly 70,000 distinct CDR3 sequences, 95% seen once. The clonotype was recovered from a human donor in good health. Input material: CD8+ T cells from PBMCs. This sequence joins TRBV14 and TRBJ2-1, with D uncertain. Here the CDR3 reads CASSQSLSGEQFF. CDR3 coding DNA: TGTGCCAGCAGCCAATCTTTGTCGGGTGAGCAGTTCTTC.